These 18 T cell receptor beta chains were all obtained from the same sample, sequenced in a study of T cells in Graves' hyperthyroidism and ophthalmopathy. RNA transcripts gave rise to amplified TCR beta CDR3 regions. An initial round of RT-PCR targeting the TCR CDR3 relied on the HTBI primer set. One entry per CDR3 protein results from TCRdb running MiXCR on the multiplex PCR reads. The top ten hold 10% of the sample, which has under 800,000 distinct CDR3 sequences, around 15% seen once. The sequencing sample was made of blood. These receptors were obtained from a woman under 30 with Graves' hyperthyroidism.

This clonotype has a count of ten or more. The J gene is TRBJ2-5, the V gene TRBV11-3; D not resolved. Trimming left V 6 bases short and J 5 bases short, with 7 bases between. The CDR3 loop spans 11 amino acids. Per germline, CDR1 SGHNT and CDR2 YENEEA. The CDR3 reads CASSRDETQYF. The CDR3 bases are TGTGCCAGCAGTCGCGATGAGACCCAGTACTTC.

This clonotype was recorded at least ten times. V is TRBV12-3 or TRBV12-4 and J is TRBJ2-3; D possibly matches TRBD1 or TRBD2 (5 bases each). V was clipped by 6 bases and J by 3 bases, with 19 bases between them. The CDR3 is 16 residues long. CDR3 DNA: TGTGCCAGCAGCTCTTTTTCCGGGACGCCTACAGATACGCAGTATTTT. Its translation: CASSSFSGTPTDTQYF.

This clonotype was observed a handful of times. DNA for the CDR3: TGCGCCAGCAGCCCAGGGACCAGTCTCGGGAATGAGCAGTTCTTC. Its translation: CASSPGTSLGNEQFF. This chain uses TRBV4-1 with TRBJ2-1; the D gene could be TRBD1 or TRBD2 (5 bases each). CDR1 is MGHRA and CDR2 is YSYEKL in the germline V gene. The CDR3 covers 15 residues. The V end lost 4 bases, the J end lost 7 bases, and 17 bases lay between the germline ends.

This clonotype was seen at least ten times. The chain recombines TRBV6-5 with TRBJ2-5; TRBD1 matches 7 bases. CDR1 and CDR2 (germline): MNHEY, SVGAGI. The CDR3 sequence is 17 residues long. J was trimmed by 1 base and V by 0 bases; bases with no gene match: 8. The CDR3 loop reads CASSYSMPGQTQETQYF. The CDR3 DNA reads TGTGCCAGCAGTTACTCCATGCCGGGACAGACCCAAGAGACCCAGTACTTC.

This clonotype was picked up a small number of times. The genes are TRBV13 and TRBJ2-1; no firm D call. Trimming left V 4 bases short and J 7 bases short, with 17 bases between. The CDR3 totals 15 residues. Per germline, CDR1 PRHDT and CDR2 FYEKMQ (reference sequence). CDR3 coding DNA: TGTGCCAGCAGCTCCCTTCTCGTAGCTCTGAATGAGCAGTTCTTC. Translated: CASSSLLVALNEQFF.

This clonotype was found many times. The V gene is TRBV3-1, the J gene TRBJ1-2, with a possible D match to TRBD1 (6 bases). This CDR3 is built from 13 residues. Germline values: CDR1 LGHDT, CDR2 YNNKEL (reference sequence). Trimming took off 1 base at V and 8 bases at J, with 11 bases between the two ends. The CDR3 here is CASSQGPGTGYTF. CDR3 bases: TGTGCCAGCAGCCAAGGCCCCGGGACAGGCTACACCTTC.

This clonotype was recorded many times. The chain has TRBV7-8 and TRBJ1-1; D is possibly TRBD1 (6 bases). The CDR3 has 15 residues. V dropped 5 bases and J dropped 6 bases, with 19 bases sitting between them. In germline, CDR1 is SGHVS, CDR2 FQNEAQ. The CDR3 DNA reads as TGTGCCAGCAGCCCCGTCGGGGGCAGTTTCGCTGAAGCTTTCTTT. It is translated as CASSPVGGSFAEAFF.

This clonotype occurred many times. The genes are TRBV27 and TRBJ2-1, with 14 bases matching TRBD2. Germline-derived CDR1 and CDR2 are MNHEY and SMNVEV (reference sequence). Trimming removed 6 bases from V and 7 bases from J; junction bases left unmatched: 8. The CDR3 is 16 amino acids. CDR3 amino acids: CASSTQTSGRGNEQFF. DNA of the CDR3: TGTGCCAGCAGCACCCAGACTAGCGGGAGGGGGAATGAGCAGTTCTTC.

This clonotype has ten or more counts. The V and J genes are TRBV7-9 and TRBJ2-4; TRBD1 agrees at 8 bases. V lost 5 bases to trimming and J lost 1 base; unmatched junction nucleotides: 7. This CDR3 has 16 residues. CDR1 and CDR2 from the germline V gene are SEHNR and FQNEAQ (reference sequence). CDR3 protein: CASSTTGDAAKNIQYF. In nucleotides, the CDR3 is TGTGCCAGCAGCACGACAGGGGATGCGGCCAAAAACATTCAGTACTTC.

This clonotype was detected ten times or more. The chain has TRBV24-1 and TRBJ1-1; D may be TRBD1 (6 bases). The CDR3 totals 15 residues. Trimming took off 2 bases at V and 0 bases at J, with 9 bases between the two ends. Germline values: CDR1 KGHDR, CDR2 SFDVKD. Here the CDR3 reads CATSDSRQVNTEAFF. The CDR3 region has the DNA TGTGCCACCAGTGATTCCAGACAGGTGAACACTGAAGCTTTCTTT.

The count of this clonotype is one. The chain uses TRBV7-9 and TRBJ2-1, with 13 nucleotides matching TRBD2. V shed 1 base, J shed 0 bases, and the junction held 3 bases outside the gene matches. The CDR3 covers 18 residues. CDR1 and CDR2 (germline): SEHNR, FQNEAQ (reference sequence). CDR3 loop: CASSLVGTSGTSYNEQFF. For the CDR3, the DNA is TGTGCCAGCAGCTTAGTTGGGACTAGCGGGACCTCCTACAATGAGCAGTTCTTC.

The table lists this clonotype with a few counts. The V and J genes are TRBV9 and TRBJ1-6; D is uncertain. V lost 0 bases and J lost 8, with 15 bases in between. Germline loops: CDR1 SGDLS, CDR2 YYNGEE. The CDR3 extends over 16 amino acids. Written as DNA, the CDR3 is TGTGCCAGCAGCGTAGAGAGCAACCCACGGGATTCACCCCTCCACTTT. It encodes CASSVESNPRDSPLHF.

This clonotype was seen repeatedly, ten times or more. The chain is built from TRBV6-1 and TRBJ1-5; D may be TRBD1 (6 bases). Trimming stripped 4 bases from V and 7 bases from J, with 14 bases between. This CDR3 is built from 14 residues. Germline loops: CDR1 MNHNS, CDR2 SASEGT. CDR3 nucleotides: TGTGCCAGCAGTGCACGGGACATTATACAGCCCCAGCATTTT. This gives the protein CASSARDIIQPQHF.

This chain joins TRBV20-1 and TRBJ2-1; D possibly corresponds to TRBD2 (7 bases). Between the trimmed V and J ends, which lost 1 base and 0 bases, there was a span of 16 bases. Germline lookup yields CDR1 DFQATT and CDR2 SNEGSKA (reference sequence). CDR3 size: 17 residues. The CDR3 is CSARGTGGGASYNEQFF. The CDR3 DNA sequence: TGCAGTGCTAGAGGAACTGGGGGGGGCGCCTCCTACAATGAGCAGTTCTTC.

This chain links TRBV6-5 with TRBJ1-4, with a tentative D call TRBD1 (6 bases). Germline V gives CDR1 MNHEY, CDR2 SVGAGI. CDR3 length: 14 residues. The V end lost 4 bases, the J end lost 8 bases, and 14 bases lay between the germline ends. The CDR3 spells CASSSIGGGEKLFF. The CDR3 DNA reads as TGTGCCAGCAGTTCGATAGGGGGTGGCGAAAAACTGTTTTTT.

In this sample, this clonotype turned up many times. This chain joins TRBV11-3 and TRBJ2-5; either TRBD1 or TRBD2 may fit D (6 bases each). Per germline, CDR1 SGHNT and CDR2 YENEEA. Trimming stripped 8 bases from V and 4 bases from J, with 11 bases between. The CDR3 loop spans 12 amino acids. The CDR3 protein is CASRGPGETQYF. The CDR3 DNA sequence: TGTGCCAGCCGGGGGCCAGGAGAGACCCAGTACTTC.

This clonotype appeared once. The rearrangement uses TRBV27 and TRBJ1-2; 10 bases fit TRBD1. CDR1 is MNHEY, CDR2 SMNVEV, per germline (reference sequence). V shed 5 bases, J shed 1 base, and the junction held 16 bases outside the gene matches. The CDR3 totals 19 residues. CDR3 in DNA: TGTGCCAGCAGTCCCCTGGGGTATGACAGGGGGCCAATTAACTATGGCTACACCTTC. Protein sequence: CASSPLGYDRGPINYGYTF.

Concerning this clonotype: Since a much larger clone is just one base distant, this may be a read error. V is TRBV12-3 or TRBV12-4 and J is TRBJ1-1; TRBD1 matches at 7 bases. V shed 8 bases and J 2 bases; nucleotides not matched to a gene: 11. The CDR3 runs 15 residues. The CDR3 sequence: CASGPRDSINTEAFF. Here the CDR3 DNA reads TGTGCCAGCGGTCCCCGGGACAGTATTAACACTGAAGCTTTCTTT.